The clone carrying this T cell receptor (beta chain) has ten or more counts. The target antigen is unknown. The CDR3 loop spans 15 amino acids. CDR1 is SGHTA, CDR2 FQGNSA, per germline. Between the trimmed V and J ends, which lost 5 bases and 4 bases, there was a span of 17 bases. These data originate in a study of T-cell memory formation after mild COVID-19. Study outcomes and limitations: CD4+ bias marked clones expanding day 15 to 37, unlike balanced contracting clones.

TCRdb re-derived calls from the 5' RACE reads in MiXCR, one entry per CDR3 protein. The sample carries about 250,000 distinct CDR3 sequences, 15% to 20% recorded once. The receptor comes from a man aged 18 to 35 who had mild COVID-19 (a few samples of this study predate the infection). Cell type and time point are not known. J is TRBJ1-1 and V is TRBV7-2; D might be TRBD1 (6 bases). The sequencing input was PBMCs or a T cell subset sorted from them (not recorded which). CDR3 DNA sequence: TGTGCCAGCAGCCTACAGGGTGGAGGGTTCACTGAAGCTTTCTTT. Its protein is CASSLQGGGFTEAFF. The variable domain in full, completed from reference TRBV7-2 and TRBJ1-1, reads GAGVSQSPSNKVTEKGKDVELRCDPISGHTALYWYRQSLGQGLEFLIYFQGNSAPDKSGLPSDRFSAERTGGSVSTLTIQRTQQEDSAVYLCASSLQGGGFTEAFFGQGTRLTVV.